The 25 T cell receptor beta chains presented below share a single source sample, sequenced in a study of regulatory T cells in long-lasting Graves disease (dated by TCRdb to about 2021). The time point label corresponds to: newly diagnosed GD, antithyroid drugs for less than 3 months. For both TCR sequencing and RNA sequencing, RNA was extracted from PBMCs in TRIzol. Library preparation was by multiplex PCR. Sequenced on an Illumina HiSeq 4000. TCR beta libraries were built with iRepertoire HTBI primers and Arm-PCR amplification of CDR3 regions. The public reads were reprocessed in TCRdb via fastp at Q25 and MiXCR, keeping in-frame beta chains. Every CDR3 protein is listed once, alongside the most common genes and DNA of its rows. This sample lists approximately 360,000 distinct CDR3 sequences; 10% to 15% were detected once. The ten largest clones capture about 19% of the sample. These sequences were also reported in another study, on T cells in Graves' hyperthyroidism and ophthalmopathy.

The input for sequencing was peripheral blood mononuclear cells (PBMCs), taken at new diagnosis, from a patient treated with antithyroid drugs. The receptors originated from a woman under 30 with Graves disease. Donor details come from another sample of the same person, matched by shared clones.

The rearrangement uses TRBV7-2 and TRBJ1-3, with D perhaps TRBD1 (6 bases). Germline V CDR1 and CDR2: SGHTA, FQGNSA. V was pared by 4 bases and J by 0 bases, with 10 bases between. The CDR3 is made up of 15 amino acids. CDR3 sequence: CASSSYRDSGNTIYF. CDR3 sequence (DNA): TGTGCCAGCAGCTCATACAGGGACTCTGGAAACACCATATATTTT.

This clonotype was seen more than once but under ten times. CDR3 sequence (DNA): TGTGCCATCAGTGGAGGAGATACGCAGTATTTT. Translating it yields CAISGGDTQYF. This chain links TRBV10-3 with TRBJ2-3; D is ambiguous. The CDR3 sequence is 11 residues long. CDR1 and CDR2 (germline): ENHRY, SYGVKD. The V and J ends lost 4 bases and 5 bases respectively, with 4 bases between them.

In its sample, this clonotype was seen many times. This rearrangement joins TRBV7-9 to TRBJ2-2, with 10 bases that match TRBD2. The CDR3 has 16 amino acids. V dropped 10 bases and J dropped 7; count of bases not matched to a gene: 15. Germline V gene data show CDR1 as SEHNR and CDR2 as FQNEAQ (reference sequence). CDR3 loop: CANSFLAGERGGELFF. In nucleotides, the CDR3 is TGTGCCAACTCGTTTCTAGCGGGAGAGCGCGGCGGGGAGCTGTTTTTT.

This clonotype was detected ten times or more. The V call is TRBV6-2 or TRBV6-3, the J call TRBJ1-2; D gene uncertain. The CDR3 contains 14 residues. Germline-derived CDR1 and CDR2 are MNHEY and SVGEGT. Trimming took 2 bases from V and 4 from J, leaving 11 bases between them. Written as DNA, the CDR3 is TGTGCCAGCAGTTACGACCAACGGGGCTATGGCTACACCTTC. Its protein product is CASSYDQRGYGYTF.

CDR3: CASSIRGGYQETQFF. The DNA for the CDR3 is TGTGCCAGTAGTATAAGAGGGGGTTACCAAGAGACCCAGTTCTTC. J is TRBJ2-5 and V is TRBV19, with D perhaps matching TRBD1 (6 bases). TRBJ2-1 matches the DNA end more closely, so the J call is doubtful. CDR1 and CDR2 from the germline V gene are LNHDA and SQIVND (reference sequence). The CDR3 has 15 amino acids.

This clonotype came up many times. The chain is built from TRBV20-1 and TRBJ2-3, with 8 bases fitting TRBD2. Trimming cost V 3 bases and J 7 bases; bases outside gene matches: 9. Germline lookup yields CDR1 DFQATT and CDR2 SNEGSKA (reference sequence). This CDR3 comprises 14 residues. This CDR3 is CSARPSGSVNTQYF. CDR3 in DNA: TGCAGTGCTAGGCCCAGCGGGAGTGTGAATACGCAGTATTTT.

This clonotype was counted ten times or more. J is TRBJ2-3 and V is TRBV4-3; 11 bases are a match to TRBD2. The CDR3 runs 18 residues. V lost 0 bases, J lost 2 bases, and 7 bases stayed unmatched. Germline CDR1 is LGHNA and CDR2 is YSLEER. The CDR3, as DNA: TGCGCCAGCAGCCAAGATCTTGGGACTAGCGGCCTCACAGATACGCAGTATTTT. It yields the protein CASSQDLGTSGLTDTQYF.

This clonotype was counted at least ten times. The chain couples TRBV5-6 to TRBJ2-7; either TRBD1 or TRBD2 may supply D (5 bases each). Trimming removed 6 bases from V and 6 bases from J, with 16 bases in between. The CDR3 extends over 13 amino acids. CDR1 SGHDT and CDR2 YYEEEE come from the germline V gene. The DNA for the CDR3 is TGTGCCAGCATTTCCGGGGCTCAGGGCGAGCAGTACGTC. Translated, it gives CASISGAQGEQYV.

Ten or more counts support this clonotype. V usage is TRBV19 and J usage is TRBJ2-1; 8 bases align to TRBD2. Germline assignment: CDR1 LNHDA and CDR2 SQIVND (reference sequence). This CDR3 comprises 10 residues. Losses at the gene ends were 5 bases for V and 12 bases for J; bases not matched to a gene: 0. The CDR3 DNA sequence: TGTGCCAGTAGTGCGGGAGGGCAGTTCTTC. This gives the protein CASSAGGQFF.

In its sample, this clonotype was seen many times. This rearrangement joins TRBV29-1 to TRBJ1-1; D not certain. The CDR3 is made up of 13 amino acids. Germline CDR1 reads SQVTM; CDR2 reads ANQGSEA. Trimming shortened V by 8 bases and J by 4 bases, and 17 bases separated the two germline ends. CDR3 protein: CSTRTPWGTEAFF. In DNA form, the CDR3 reads TGCAGCACCCGAACCCCCTGGGGCACTGAAGCTTTCTTT.

In this sample, this clonotype turned up many times. The V gene is TRBV13, the J gene TRBJ1-6, with D uncertain. V lost 3 bases to trimming and J lost 8 bases, with 20 bases between them. This CDR3 spans 17 amino acids. Germline assignment: CDR1 PRHDT and CDR2 FYEKMQ (reference sequence). CDR3 nucleotides: TGTGCCAGCAGCTTCCCAGTCAGTGGTCGGGGTTATTCACCCCTCCACTTT. It encodes CASSFPVSGRGYSPLHF. Full variable domain (rest looked up from reference TRBV13 and TRBJ1-6): AAGVIQSPRHLIKEKRETATLKCYPIPRHDTVYWYQQGPGQDPQFLISFYEKMQSDKGSIPDRFSAQQFSDYHSELNMSSLELGDSALYFCASSFPVSGRGYSPLHFGNGTRLTVT.

The chain links TRBV27 to TRBJ2-7; D is possibly TRBD1 (6 bases). The CDR3 is 14 amino acids. Germline CDR1 reads MNHEY; CDR2 reads SMNVEV (reference sequence). V was pared by 7 bases and J by 3 bases, with 16 bases between. CDR3 residues: CASKTPGHDYEQYF. Here the CDR3 DNA reads TGTGCCAGCAAGACTCCGGGACACGACTACGAGCAGTACTTC.

V is TRBV27 and J is TRBJ2-7; 11 bases are a match to TRBD2. Per the germline V gene, CDR1 is MNHEY and CDR2 is SMNVEV (reference sequence). This CDR3 spans 14 amino acids. Losses at the gene ends were 8 bases for V and 3 bases for J; bases not matched to a gene: 6. The CDR3: CASGTSGRLYEQYF. CDR3 sequence (DNA): TGTGCCAGCGGCACTAGCGGGAGACTCTACGAGCAGTACTTC.

This clonotype occurred many times. This sequence joins TRBV20-1 and TRBJ1-2; weak D call: TRBD1 (5 bases). The CDR3 runs 15 residues. Trimming pared 4 bases from V and 5 bases from J, leaving 20 bases between. Germline V gene lookup returns CDR1 DFQATT and CDR2 SNEGSKA (reference sequence). Here the CDR3 DNA reads TGCAGTGCTACCCCTCGGGGACGAGGGGAGTATGGCTACACCTTC. Amino acids: CSATPRGRGEYGYTF.

This clonotype was recorded at least ten times. This chain connects TRBV7-2 to TRBJ1-5; D unclear. The V and J ends lost 5 bases and 5 bases respectively, with 10 bases between them. Germline V gene sequence: CDR1 SGHTA, CDR2 FQGNSA. The CDR3 is made up of 13 amino acids. In nucleotides, the CDR3 is TGTGCCAGCAGCGATATGTCCTATCAGCCCCAGCATTTT. Translated, it gives CASSDMSYQPQHF.

This clonotype was counted ten times or more. V and J are TRBV12-3 or TRBV12-4 and TRBJ1-2; D unclear. The length of the CDR3 is 16 residues. Trimming removed 6 bases from V and 3 bases from J, with 20 bases in between. In DNA, the CDR3 is TGTGCCAGCAGCCACCCGGACCAAATAGGCGACTATGGCTACACCTTC. Translation gives CASSHPDQIGDYGYTF.

This chain links TRBV24-1 with TRBJ1-2; D is unresolved. Germline assignment: CDR1 KGHDR and CDR2 SFDVKD. The CDR3 extends over 15 amino acids. With 4 bases removed from V and 1 base from J, the gap between germline ends came to 12 bases. The CDR3, as DNA: TGTGCCACCAGTGACCCCTCGTCTGGTAACTATGGCTACACCTTC. Translated: CATSDPSSGNYGYTF.

This clonotype was counted only a few times. This may stem from a read error, because a much larger clone lies one nucleotide away. This is likely a read error, given that the CDR3 carries no conserved phenylalanine or tryptophan at its end. The J gene is TRBJ1-2, the V gene TRBV12-3 or TRBV12-4, with a weak D call TRBD1 (5 bases). V gave up 2 bases and J gave up 3 bases, with 10 bases separating them. The CDR3 runs to 14 residues. CDR3 nucleotide sequence: TGTGCCAGCAGTTTACAGGACAAGGACTATGGCTACACCCTC. Translated: CASSLQDKDYGYTL.

This clonotype was detected ten times or more. J is TRBJ2-1 and V is TRBV24-1, with 11 bases aligning to TRBD2. Trimming at V came to 7 bases and at J to 13 bases, leaving 14 bases not matched to a gene. The CDR3 sequence is 15 residues long. Germline CDR1 reads KGHDR; CDR2 reads SFDVKD. CDR3 in amino acids: CATSPPGLAEGSQFF. Written as DNA, the CDR3 is TGTGCCACCAGCCCACCGGGACTAGCGGAGGGTAGCCAGTTCTTC.

In this sample, this clonotype turned up once. This likely came from a read error, as a far larger clone is one base away. V and J are TRBV7-3 and TRBJ2-7; 10 bases map to TRBD2. This CDR3 has 19 residues. The germline CDR1 and CDR2 sequences are SGHTA and FQGTGA. CDR3 nucleotide sequence: TGTGCCAACAGCTACCACAGGGGAAGGCGAGCGGGAGGGTCTGGCGAGCAGTACTTC. Translation: CANSYHRGRRAGGSGEQYF.

About this clonotype itself: A far more abundant clone sits one base away, making this likely a read error. The chain joins TRBV27 to TRBJ2-3; 9 bases line up with TRBD2. The J call may be incorrect, as the DNA end agrees better with TRBJ2-1. Germline V CDR1 and CDR2: MNHEY, SMNVEV (reference sequence). This CDR3 is built from 17 residues. CDR3 region: CASSFWLAGRTHNEQFF. The CDR3 bases are TGTGCCAGCAGTTTCTGGCTAGCGGGAAGGACGCACAATGAGCAGTTCTTC.

This clonotype has at least ten counts. The chain employs TRBV7-9 and TRBJ1-3; the D is unclear. The CDR3 totals 14 residues. Looked up from germline, CDR1 is SEHNR and CDR2 is FQNEAQ (reference sequence). V shed 5 bases and J shed 0 bases, with 8 bases lying between them. DNA for the CDR3: TGTGCCAGCAGCAATCCTTCCTCTGGAAACACCATATATTTT. This codes for CASSNPSSGNTIYF.

This clonotype was detected many times. The genes are TRBV12-3 or TRBV12-4 and TRBJ2-6; D not certain. The CDR3 has 15 residues. V was trimmed by 3 bases and J by 2 bases, leaving 8 bases between them. The chain's CDR3 is CASSFVITGANVLTF. The CDR3 DNA is TGTGCCAGCAGTTTCGTAATAACTGGGGCCAACGTCCTGACTTTC.

Note on this clonotype: This may arise from a read error, as a much more abundant clone is one base away. CDR3 nucleotide sequence: TGTGCCAGCACACCACCGATTGGGGGGCCGACTTACAATGAGCAGTTCTTC. Encoded protein: CASTPPIGGPTYNEQFF. V is TRBV18 and J is TRBJ2-1; D might be TRBD1 or TRBD2, each matching 6 bases. This CDR3 is 17 amino acids long. Per germline, CDR1 KGHSH and CDR2 LQKENI.

The chain uses TRBV2 and TRBJ2-3; 16 bases are a match to TRBD2. The germline CDR1 and CDR2 sequences are SNHLY and FYNNEI. V dropped 6 bases and J dropped 6; count of bases not matched to a gene: 0. The length of the CDR3 is 14 residues. In DNA form, the CDR3 reads TGTGCCAGCAGGGGACTAGCGGGAGGGGATACGCAGTATTTT. Translated: CASRGLAGGDTQYF.